This TCR beta chain was recorded in a study of cytomegalovirus exposure and HLA in healthy donors. For this clone: Its antigen is as yet unknown.

The germline V gene has CDR1 SGHTA and CDR2 FQGNSA. This CDR3 is built from 16 residues. V lost 1 base, J lost 0 bases, and 4 bases stayed unmatched. Study observations and caveats: Associated with cytomegalovirus, according to the listing, were some 180 TCR beta chains. Later analysis associated a missense DCLRE1C variant with TCR beta V- and J-gene trimming. In an earlier analysis, about 87% or about 30%: the productive usage of most TCR beta V segments.

The PCR had 60 Vbeta and 13 Jbeta primers. Clones were sequenced by immunoSEQ multiplex PCR, and TCRdb holds only the in-frame ones, with some missing. The sample has more than 130,000 clones, roughly 80% seen once; the top ten hold about 6.8%. This chain links TRBV7-2 with TRBJ2-7; 9 nucleotides align to TRBD1. The sequenced sample was PBMCs. The TCR sequence derives from a middle-aged man in good health and CMV-seropositive. The CDR3 DNA reads TGTGCCAGCAGCTTAGGGACAGGGGCTACCTCCTACGAGCAGTACTTC. This sequence encodes CASSLGTGATSYEQYF.